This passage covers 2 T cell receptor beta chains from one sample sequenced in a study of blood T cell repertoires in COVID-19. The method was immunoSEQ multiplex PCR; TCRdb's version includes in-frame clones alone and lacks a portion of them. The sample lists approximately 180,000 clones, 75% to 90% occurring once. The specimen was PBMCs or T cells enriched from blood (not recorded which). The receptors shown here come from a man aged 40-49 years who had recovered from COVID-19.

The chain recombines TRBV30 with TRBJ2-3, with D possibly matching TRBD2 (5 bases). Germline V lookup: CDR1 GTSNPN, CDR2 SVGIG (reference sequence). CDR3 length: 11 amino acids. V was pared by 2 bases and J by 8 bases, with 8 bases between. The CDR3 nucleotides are TGTGCCTGGAGTATTGGGAGTACGCAGTATTTT. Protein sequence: CAWSIGSTQYF.

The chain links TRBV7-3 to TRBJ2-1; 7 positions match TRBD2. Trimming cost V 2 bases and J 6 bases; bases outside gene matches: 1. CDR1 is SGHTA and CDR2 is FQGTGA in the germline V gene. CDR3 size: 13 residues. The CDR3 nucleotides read TGTGCCAGCAGCTTAGAGCGGGGCAATGAGCAGTTCTTC. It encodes CASSLERGNEQFF.